This T cell receptor beta chain was sequenced during a study of blood T cell repertoires in COVID-19. Study summary: Italy, Spain and the United States were the sources of the convalescent and acute COVID-19 samples.

Data came from immunoSEQ multiplex PCR; TCRdb stores just in-frame clones and leaves some out. The repertoire holds 95,000 to 150,000 clones, with about 94% as singletons. V dropped 4 bases and J dropped 7 bases, with 15 bases sitting between them. The CDR3 runs 13 residues. Germline V gene data show CDR1 as SGHRS and CDR2 as YFSETQ. Sequenced material: peripheral blood. V gene TRBV5-1 combines with J gene TRBJ2-7; the D is unclear. The receptor was isolated from a man aged 50 to 60 with COVID-19, enrolled during active disease. In DNA, the CDR3 is TGCGCCAGCAGCCAGGCAACCGATGGGGAGCAGTACTTC. This translates into CASSQATDGEQYF.